This T cell receptor beta chain emerged from a study of blood T cells in healthy people across ages. Findings and caveats of the study: Unsorted PBMC input precluded a conclusive naive versus antigen-experienced comparison.

A second about 7 to 12 cycle PCR used barcoded and J-beta primers. From the 5' RACE reads, TCRdb called clonotypes with MiXCR, one entry per CDR3 protein. The table records over 1,300,000 distinct CDR3 sequences, around 59% of them present only once. The CDR3 contains 13 residues. In germline, CDR1 is MNHEY, CDR2 SVGAGI. J lost 7 bases, V lost 6 bases, and 6 bases had no gene match. In regard to this clonotype: Its cognate antigen is unknown.

The chain is built from TRBV6-5 and TRBJ1-5, with 7 bases that match TRBD1. The sequenced material came from blood. The clonotype comes from a man between 18 and 29 years old in good health. The CDR3 DNA is TGTGCCAGCAGGACAGGGCCGTCGCAGCCCCAGCATTTT. This translates into CASRTGPSQPQHF.